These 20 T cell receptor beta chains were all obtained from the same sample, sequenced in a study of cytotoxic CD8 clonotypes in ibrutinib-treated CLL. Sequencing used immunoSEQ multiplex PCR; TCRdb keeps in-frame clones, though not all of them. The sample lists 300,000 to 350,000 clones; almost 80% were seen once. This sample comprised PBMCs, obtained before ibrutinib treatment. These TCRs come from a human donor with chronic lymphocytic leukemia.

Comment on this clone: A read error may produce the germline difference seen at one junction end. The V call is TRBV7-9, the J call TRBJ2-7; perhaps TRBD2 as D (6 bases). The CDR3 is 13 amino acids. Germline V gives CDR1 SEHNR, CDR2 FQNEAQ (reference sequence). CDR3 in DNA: TGTGCTAGCAGCCAGACTAGATCCGACGAGCAGTACTTC. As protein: CASSQTRSDEQYF.

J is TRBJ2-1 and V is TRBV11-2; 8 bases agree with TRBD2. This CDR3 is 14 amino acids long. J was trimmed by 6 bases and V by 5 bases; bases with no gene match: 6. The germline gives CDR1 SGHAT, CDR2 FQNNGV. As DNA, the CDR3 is TGTGCCAGCAGCCTTAGCGGGGTACTCAATGAGCAGTTCTTC. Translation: CASSLSGVLNEQFF. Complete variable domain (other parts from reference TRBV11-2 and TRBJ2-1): EAGVAQSPRYKIIEKRQSVAFWCNPISGHATLYWYQQILGQGPKLLIQFQNNGVVDDSQLPKDRFSAERLKGVDSTLKIQPAKLEDSAVYLCASSLSGVLNEQFFGPGTRLTVL.

DNA of the CDR3: TGTGCCAGCATGGCACCCAAACCGGGCCAAAGGGGTTACGAGCAGTACTTC. Protein sequence: CASMAPKPGQRGYEQYF. The chain is built from TRBV25-1 and TRBJ2-7, with a weak D call TRBD1 (5 bases). From germline, CDR1 is MGHDK and CDR2 SYGVNS. The ends were cut back, 7 bases at V and 4 bases at J, with 26 bases in the middle. This CDR3 region has 17 residues.

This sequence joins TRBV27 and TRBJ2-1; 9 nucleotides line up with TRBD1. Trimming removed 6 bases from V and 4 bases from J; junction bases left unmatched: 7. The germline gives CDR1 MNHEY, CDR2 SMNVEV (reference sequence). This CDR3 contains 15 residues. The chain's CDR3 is CASSLGQGLYNEQFF. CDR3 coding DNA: TGTGCCAGCAGCCTTGGACAGGGGCTGTACAATGAGCAGTTCTTC.

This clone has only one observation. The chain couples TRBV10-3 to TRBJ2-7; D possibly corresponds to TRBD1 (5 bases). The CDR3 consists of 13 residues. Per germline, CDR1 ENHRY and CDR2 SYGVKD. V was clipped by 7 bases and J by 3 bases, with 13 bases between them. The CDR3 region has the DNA TGTGCCATCACTGCAGGGCGCGGCTACGAGCAGTACTTC. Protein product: CAITAGRGYEQYF.

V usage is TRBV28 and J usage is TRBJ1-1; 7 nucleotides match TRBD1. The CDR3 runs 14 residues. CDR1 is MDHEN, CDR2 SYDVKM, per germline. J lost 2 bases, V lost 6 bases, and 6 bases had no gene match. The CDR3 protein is CASRRGLGNTEAFF. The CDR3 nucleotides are TGTGCCAGCAGGAGGGGGCTAGGAAACACTGAAGCTTTCTTT.

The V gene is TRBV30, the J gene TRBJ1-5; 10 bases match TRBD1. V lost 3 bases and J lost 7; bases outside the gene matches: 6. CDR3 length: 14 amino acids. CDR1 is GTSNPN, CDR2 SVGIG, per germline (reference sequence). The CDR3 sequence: CAWSTGTGVQPQHF. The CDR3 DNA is TGTGCCTGGAGCACCGGGACAGGGGTACAGCCCCAGCATTTT.

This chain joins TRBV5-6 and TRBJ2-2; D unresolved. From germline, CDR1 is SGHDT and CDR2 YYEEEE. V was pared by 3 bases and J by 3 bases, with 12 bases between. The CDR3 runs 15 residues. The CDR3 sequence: CASSSRLLYTGELFF. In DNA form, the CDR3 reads TGTGCCAGCAGCTCGCGACTCCTTTACACCGGGGAGCTGTTTTTT.

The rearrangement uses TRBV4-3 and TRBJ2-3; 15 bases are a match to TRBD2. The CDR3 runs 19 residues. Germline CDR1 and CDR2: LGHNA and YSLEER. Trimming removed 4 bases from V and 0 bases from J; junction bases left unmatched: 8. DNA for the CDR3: TGCGCCAGCAGCCCCTGGGGACTAGCGGGAGGAACTAGCACAGATACGCAGTATTTT. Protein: CASSPWGLAGGTSTDTQYF.

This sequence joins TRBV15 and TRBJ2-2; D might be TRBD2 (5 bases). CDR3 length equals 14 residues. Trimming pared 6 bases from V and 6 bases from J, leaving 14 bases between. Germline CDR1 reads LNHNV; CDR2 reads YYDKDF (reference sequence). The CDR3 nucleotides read TGTGCCACCAGACCCGGGGATTTCTCCGGGGAGCTGTTTTTT. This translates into CATRPGDFSGELFF.

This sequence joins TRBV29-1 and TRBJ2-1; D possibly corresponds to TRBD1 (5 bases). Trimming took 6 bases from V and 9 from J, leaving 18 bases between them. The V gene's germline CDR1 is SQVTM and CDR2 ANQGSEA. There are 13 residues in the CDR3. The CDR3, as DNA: TGCAGCGTCGACCAGCGTAAAAGGGGTGAGCAGTTCTTC. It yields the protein CSVDQRKRGEQFF.

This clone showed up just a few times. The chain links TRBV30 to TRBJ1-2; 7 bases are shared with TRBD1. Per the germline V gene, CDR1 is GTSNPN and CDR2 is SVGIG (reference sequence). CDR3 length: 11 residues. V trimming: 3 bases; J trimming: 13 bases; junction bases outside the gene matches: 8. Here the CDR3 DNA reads TGTGCCTGGAGCCTCCGACAGGGTTGCACCTTC. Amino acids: CAWSLRQGCTF.

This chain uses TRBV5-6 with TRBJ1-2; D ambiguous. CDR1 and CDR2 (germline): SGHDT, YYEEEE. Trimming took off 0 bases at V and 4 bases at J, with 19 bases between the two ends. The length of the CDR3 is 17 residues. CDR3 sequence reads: CASSLASLPGSSYGYTF. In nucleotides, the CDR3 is TGTGCCAGCAGCTTGGCTTCTCTTCCAGGCTCGAGCTATGGCTACACCTTC.

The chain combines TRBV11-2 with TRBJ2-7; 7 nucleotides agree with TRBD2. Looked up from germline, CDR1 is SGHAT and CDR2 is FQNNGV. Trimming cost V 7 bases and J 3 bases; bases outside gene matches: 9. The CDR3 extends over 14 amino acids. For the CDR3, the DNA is TGTGCCAGCAAGGGGCTAGCGGTCAACTACGAGCAGTACTTC. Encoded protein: CASKGLAVNYEQYF.

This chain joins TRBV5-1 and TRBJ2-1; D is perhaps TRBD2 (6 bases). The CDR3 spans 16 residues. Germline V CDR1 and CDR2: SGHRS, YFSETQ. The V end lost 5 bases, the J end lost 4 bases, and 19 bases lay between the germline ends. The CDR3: CASSNILGGIYNEQFF. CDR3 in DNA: TGCGCCAGCAGTAACATCCTAGGCGGGATATACAATGAGCAGTTCTTC.

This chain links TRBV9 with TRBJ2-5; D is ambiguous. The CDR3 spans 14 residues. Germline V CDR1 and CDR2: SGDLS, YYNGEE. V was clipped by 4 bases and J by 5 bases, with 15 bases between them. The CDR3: CASSSPRSGETQYF. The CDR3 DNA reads TGTGCCAGCAGCTCGCCTCGGAGTGGTGAGACCCAGTACTTC. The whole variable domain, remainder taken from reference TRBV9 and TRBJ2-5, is DSGVTQTPKHLITATGQRVTLRCSPRSGDLSVYWYQQSLDQGLQFLIQYYNGEERAKGNILERFSAQQFPDLHSELNLSSLELGDSALYFCASSSPRSGETQYFGPGTRLLVL.

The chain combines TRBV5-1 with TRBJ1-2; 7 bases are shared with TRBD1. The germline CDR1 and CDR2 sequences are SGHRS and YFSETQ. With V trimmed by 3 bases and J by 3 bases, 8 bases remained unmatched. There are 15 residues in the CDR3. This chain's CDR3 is CASSSLGTADYGYTF. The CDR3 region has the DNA TGCGCCAGCAGCTCTCTCGGGACAGCCGACTATGGCTACACCTTC.

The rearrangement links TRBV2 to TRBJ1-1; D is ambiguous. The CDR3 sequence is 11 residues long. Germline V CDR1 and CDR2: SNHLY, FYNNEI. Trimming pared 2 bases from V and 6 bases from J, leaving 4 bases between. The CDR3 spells CASSESPEAFF. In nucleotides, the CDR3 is TGTGCCAGCAGTGAATCCCCTGAAGCTTTCTTT. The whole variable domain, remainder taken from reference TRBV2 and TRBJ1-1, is EPEVTQTPSHQVTQMGQEVILRCVPISNHLYFYWYRQILGQKVEFLVSFYNNEISEKSEIFDDQFSVERPDGSNFTLKIRSTKLEDSAMYFCASSESPEAFFGQGTRLTVV.

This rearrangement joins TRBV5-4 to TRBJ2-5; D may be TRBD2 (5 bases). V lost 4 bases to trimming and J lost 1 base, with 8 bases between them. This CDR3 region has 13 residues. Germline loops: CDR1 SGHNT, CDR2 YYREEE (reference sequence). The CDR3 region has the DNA TGTGCCAGCAGCACCGGACTCCAAGAGACCCAGTACTTC. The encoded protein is CASSTGLQETQYF.

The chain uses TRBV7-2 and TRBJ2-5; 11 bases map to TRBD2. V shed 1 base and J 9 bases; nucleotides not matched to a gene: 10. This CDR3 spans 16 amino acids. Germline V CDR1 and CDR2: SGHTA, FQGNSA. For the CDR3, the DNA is TGTGCCAGCAGCTTAGGGGTTAGCGGGAGGGCCGGGGCCCAGTACTTC. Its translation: CASSLGVSGRAGAQYF.